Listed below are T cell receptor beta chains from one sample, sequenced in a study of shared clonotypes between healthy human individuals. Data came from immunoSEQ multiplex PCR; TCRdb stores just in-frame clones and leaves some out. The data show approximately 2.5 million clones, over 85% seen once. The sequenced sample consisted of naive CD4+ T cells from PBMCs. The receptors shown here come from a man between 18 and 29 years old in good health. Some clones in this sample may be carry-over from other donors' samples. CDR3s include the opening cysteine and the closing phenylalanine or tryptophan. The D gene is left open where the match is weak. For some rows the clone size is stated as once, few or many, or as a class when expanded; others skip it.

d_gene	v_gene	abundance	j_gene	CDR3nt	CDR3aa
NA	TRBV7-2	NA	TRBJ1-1	TGTGCCAGCAGCTTAGGGGGTGCGAACGCTGAAGCTTTCTTT	CASSLGGANAEAFF
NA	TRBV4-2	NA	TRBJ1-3	TGTGCCAGCAGCCAATCCCACCCTCCCGGAAACACCATATATTTT	CASSQSHPPGNTIYF
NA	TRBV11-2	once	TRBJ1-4	TGTGCCAGCAGCCCCTTCGTGGGTCGGAGGAAACTGTTTTTT	CASSPFVGRRKLFF
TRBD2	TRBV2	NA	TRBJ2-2	TGTGCCAGCCGGCAGACTAGCGGGAACACCGGGGAGCTGTTTTTT	CASRQTSGNTGELFF
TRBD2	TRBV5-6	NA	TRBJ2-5	TGTGCCAGCACCCTCCGGGGGGGGTCGGTTTATCGGTACTTC	CASTLRGGSVYRYF
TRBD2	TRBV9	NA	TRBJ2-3	TGTGCCAGCAGCCTCTCTGCAACGGGAGGGCCGTTCGAAGGAGATACGCAGTATTTT	CASSLSATGGPFEGDTQYF
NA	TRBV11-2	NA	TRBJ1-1	TGTGCCAGCAGCGCCCCTGGGAGGAACACTGAAGCTTTCTTT	CASSAPGRNTEAFF
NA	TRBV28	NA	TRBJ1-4	TGTGCCAGCAGTTTGGATCCGGCAACTAATGAAAAACTGTTTTTT	CASSLDPATNEKLFF
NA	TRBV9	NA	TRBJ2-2	TGTGCCAGCAGCGTCATAGGGGGGAACACCGGGGAGCTGTTTTTT	CASSVIGGNTGELFF
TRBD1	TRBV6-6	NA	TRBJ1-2	TGTGCCACCGGACAGGGAGGCTATGGCTACACCTTC	CATGQGGYGYTF
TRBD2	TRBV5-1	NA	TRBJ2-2	TGCGCCAGCAGCTTGGAACGGACTAGCGGGGCAGGGGCTACCGGGGAGCTGTTTTTT	CASSLERTSGAGATGELFF
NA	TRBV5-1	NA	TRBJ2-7	TGCGCCAGCAGCATGCAAGGCGGCGGAAACTACGAGCAGTACTTC	CASSMQGGGNYEQYF
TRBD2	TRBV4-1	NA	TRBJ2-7	TGCGCCAGCAGCTCACCGACTAGCGGGAGATACGAGCAGTACTTC	CASSSPTSGRYEQYF
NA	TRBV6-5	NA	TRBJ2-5	TGTGCCAGCAGTCGCGCGCCGCAAGAGACCCAGTACTTC	CASSRAPQETQYF
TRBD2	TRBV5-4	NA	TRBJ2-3	TGTGCCAGCAGCCCCGGACTAGCGGGAGGTTACACAGATACGCAGTATTTT	CASSPGLAGGYTDTQYF
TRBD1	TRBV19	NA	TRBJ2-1	TGTGCCAGTAGTGTCGGGACAGTCAATGAGCAGTTCTTC	CASSVGTVNEQFF
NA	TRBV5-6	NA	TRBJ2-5	TGTGCCAGCAGCGCGACAGGCGTCGGGCCCCAAGAGACCCAGTACTTC	CASSATGVGPQETQYF
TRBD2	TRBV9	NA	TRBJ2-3	TGTGCCAGCAGCGTACTTGGCGGGAGGGCAACGGATACGCAGTATTTT	CASSVLGGRATDTQYF
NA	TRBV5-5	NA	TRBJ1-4	TGTGCCAGCAGCTTGGTGAAAACGGCGGACCGTAATGAAAAACTGTTTTTT	CASSLVKTADRNEKLFF
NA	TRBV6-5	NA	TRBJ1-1	TGTGCCAGCAGTCCGTCAACGGCGCAGAACACTGAAGCTTTCTTT	CASSPSTAQNTEAFF
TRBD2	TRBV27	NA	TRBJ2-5	TGTGCCAGCAGTCTGGGTAGCGGGAGGGGAGAGACCCAGTACTTC	CASSLGSGRGETQYF
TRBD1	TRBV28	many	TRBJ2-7	TGTGCCAGCAGTTTAGAGGGACAGGTCTACGAGCAGTACTTC	CASSLEGQVYEQYF
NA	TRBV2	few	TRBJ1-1	TGTGCCAGACAAGGGGACACTGAAGCTTTCTTT	CARQGDTEAFF
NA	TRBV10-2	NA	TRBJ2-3	TGCGCCAGCAGTGGAGGGACAGATACGCAGTATTTT	CASSGGTDTQYF
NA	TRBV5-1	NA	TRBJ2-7	TGCGCCAGCCGCAATCGACAGGGAGGCTCCTACGAGCAGTACTTC	CASRNRQGGSYEQYF
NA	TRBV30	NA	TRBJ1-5	TGTGCCTGGGCGACGGGGCCTAATCAGCCCCAGCATTTT	CAWATGPNQPQHF
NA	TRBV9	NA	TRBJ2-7	TGTGCCAGCAGCGTAGGGTGGGGTCTCTCCGAGCAGTACTTC	CASSVGWGLSEQYF
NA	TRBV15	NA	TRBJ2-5	TGTGCCACCAGCAGAGATCTTGCGCGGAAAGAGACCCAGTACTTC	CATSRDLARKETQYF
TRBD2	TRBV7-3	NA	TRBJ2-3	TGTGCCAGCAGCGACTCGACTAGCGGGAGTGGCACAGATACGCAGTATTTT	CASSDSTSGSGTDTQYF
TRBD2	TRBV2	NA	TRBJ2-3	TGTGCCAGCAGCCCCACTAGCGGGAGGGCCAGTACAGATACGCAGTATTTT	CASSPTSGRASTDTQYF
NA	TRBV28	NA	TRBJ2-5	TGTGCCAGCAGTTTAGCTGGGGGGACCCAGTACTTC	CASSLAGGTQYF
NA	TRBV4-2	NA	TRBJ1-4	TGTGCCAGCAGCCATCCCGGGGGAAATGAAAAACTGTTTTTT	CASSHPGGNEKLFF
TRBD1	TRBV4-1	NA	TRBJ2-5	TGCGCCAGCAGCCAAAGAGACAGGGGAAGGAGGGGTTTCGGGGAGACCCAGTACTTC	CASSQRDRGRRGFGETQYF
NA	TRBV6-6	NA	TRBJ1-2	TGTGCCAGCAGTTACACCGGGGATAACTATGGCTACACCTTC	CASSYTGDNYGYTF
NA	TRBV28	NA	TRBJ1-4	TGTGCCAGCAGCACCTCCTGGGACAAGAGGGCTACTAATGAAAAACTGTTTTTT	CASSTSWDKRATNEKLFF
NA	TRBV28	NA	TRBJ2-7	TGTGCCAGCAGTTTAGGACCGAGAGAATACATAACCTACGAGCAGTACTTC	CASSLGPREYITYEQYF
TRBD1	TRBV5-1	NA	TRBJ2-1	TGCGCCAGCAGCTTCGTCCCGGGACAGGGCCTGGCGAGTGAATTCTTC	CASSFVPGQGLASEFF
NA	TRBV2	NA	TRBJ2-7	TGTGCCAGCAGTGTGGAACAGGGTGGTTACGAGCAGTACTTC	CASSVEQGGYEQYF
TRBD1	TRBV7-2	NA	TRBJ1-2	TGTGCCAGCAGCTCGGCCGGGACAGGGTATGGCTACACCTTC	CASSSAGTGYGYTF
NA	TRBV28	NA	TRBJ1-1	TGTGCCAGCAGCCAGACGGACACTGAAGCTTTCTTT	CASSQTDTEAFF
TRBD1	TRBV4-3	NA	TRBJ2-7	TGCGCCAGCAGCCAAGAAAAGGGACAGGGGGCATTTGCTCTCTCCTACGAGCAGTACTTC	CASSQEKGQGAFALSYEQYF
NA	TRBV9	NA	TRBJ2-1	TGTGCCAGCAGCGTAGACGGGAGCGTCTACAATGAGCAGTTCTTC	CASSVDGSVYNEQFF
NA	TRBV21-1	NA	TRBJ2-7	TGTGCCAGCAACAAAACCTTAACCAAATCTTCGTACGAGCAGTACTTC	CASNKTLTKSSYEQYF
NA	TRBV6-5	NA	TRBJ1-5	TGTGCCAGCAGTTACGGTGGGGGAAGTCAGCCCCAGCATTTT	CASSYGGGSQPQHF
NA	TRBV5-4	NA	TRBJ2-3	TGTGCCAGCAGCTTGGGGTGGGCAGATACGCAGTATTTT	CASSLGWADTQYF
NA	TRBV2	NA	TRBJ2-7	TGTGCCAGCGGAGGGGGGCCCCCTTCCTACTACGAGCAGTACTTC	CASGGGPPSYYEQYF